This T cell receptor beta chain was sequenced in a study of control samples from healthy donors and cancer patients. The J segment lost 0 bases and the V segment lost 0 bases, leaving 15 bases of the junction unmatched. CDR1 is MNHEY, CDR2 SVGEGT, per germline. The CDR3 runs 20 residues. Profiling relied on immunoSEQ multiplex PCR, and the TCRdb table lists in-frame clones only, not all of them. The sample has 20,000 to 30,000 clones; approximately 90% are singletons. Sequences were obtained from PBMCs. The sequence was collected from a man aged 50 or older with lung cancer. The J gene is TRBJ2-7, the V gene TRBV6-2 or TRBV6-3, with 9 bases identical to TRBD1. CDR3 coding DNA: TGTGCCAGCAGTTACTCGTTATTCTATTGGGACAGGGCGATCTCCTACGAGCAGTACTTC. This encodes CASSYSLFYWDRAISYEQYF.